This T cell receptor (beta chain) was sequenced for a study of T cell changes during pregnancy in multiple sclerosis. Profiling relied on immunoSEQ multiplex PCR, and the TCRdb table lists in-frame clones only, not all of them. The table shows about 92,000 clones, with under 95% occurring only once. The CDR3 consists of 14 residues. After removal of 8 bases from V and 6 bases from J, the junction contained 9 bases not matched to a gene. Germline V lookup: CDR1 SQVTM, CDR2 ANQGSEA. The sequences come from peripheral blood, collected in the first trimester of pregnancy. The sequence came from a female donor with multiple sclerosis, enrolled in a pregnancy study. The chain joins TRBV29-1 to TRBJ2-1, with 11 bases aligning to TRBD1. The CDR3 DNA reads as TGCAGCATTGCCGGGGGGACAGGGGGCAATGAGCAGTTCTTC. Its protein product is CSIAGGTGGNEQFF.